The T cell receptor beta chain under discussion was sequenced for a study of cytomegalovirus exposure and HLA in healthy donors. Looking at the study overall: Among 398 genotyped donors, around 81% fell in the Caucasian-associated ancestry cluster. Study observations and caveats: Across donors, most TCRs were seen rarely, yet some public ones were widespread. In vitro checks showed that a few CMV-associated chains really do target CMV antigens.

As concerns this clone: Antigen specificity is unknown.

The V end lost 2 bases, the J end lost 9 bases, and 20 bases lay between the germline ends. Germline V lookup: CDR1 MNHNS, CDR2 SASEGT. This CDR3 has 17 amino acids. PCR employed 60 Vbeta and 13 Jbeta primers. Some clones are missing from TCRdb's copy, which holds only in-frame ones; the method was immunoSEQ multiplex PCR. The data show roughly 120,000 clones, over 65% seen once. The chain is built from TRBV6-1 and TRBJ1-6, with D possibly TRBD1 on 6 matching bases. This receptor was taken from a woman aged 45-59 years in good health and CMV-seropositive. The sequenced sample consisted of PBMCs. The CDR3 reads CASSESGSGGWVSPLHF. The CDR3 bases are TGTGCCAGCAGTGAATCTGGTTCGGGGGGCTGGGTTTCACCCCTCCACTTT.